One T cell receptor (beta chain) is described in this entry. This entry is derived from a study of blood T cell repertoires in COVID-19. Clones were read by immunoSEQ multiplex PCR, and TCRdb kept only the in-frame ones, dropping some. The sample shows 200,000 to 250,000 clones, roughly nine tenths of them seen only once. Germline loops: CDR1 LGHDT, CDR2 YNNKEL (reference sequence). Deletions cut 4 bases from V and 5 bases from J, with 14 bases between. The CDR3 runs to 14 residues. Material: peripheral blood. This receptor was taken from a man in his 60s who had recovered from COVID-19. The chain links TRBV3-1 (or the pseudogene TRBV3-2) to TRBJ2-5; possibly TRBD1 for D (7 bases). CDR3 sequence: CASSPRAGGETQYF. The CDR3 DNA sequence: TGTGCCAGCAGCCCCAGGGCAGGGGGGGAGACCCAGTACTTC.